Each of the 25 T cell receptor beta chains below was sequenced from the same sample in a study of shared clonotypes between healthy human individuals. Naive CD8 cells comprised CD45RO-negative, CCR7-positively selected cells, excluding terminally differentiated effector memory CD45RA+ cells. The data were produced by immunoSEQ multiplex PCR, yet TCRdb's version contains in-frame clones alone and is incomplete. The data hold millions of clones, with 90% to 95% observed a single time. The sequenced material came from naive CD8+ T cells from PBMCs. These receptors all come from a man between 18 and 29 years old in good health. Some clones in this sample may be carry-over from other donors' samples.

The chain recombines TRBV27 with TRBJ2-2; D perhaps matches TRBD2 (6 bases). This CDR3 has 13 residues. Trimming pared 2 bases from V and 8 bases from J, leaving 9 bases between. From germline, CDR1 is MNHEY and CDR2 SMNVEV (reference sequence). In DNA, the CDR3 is TGTGCCAGCAGTTTAGGAGGGCTGGGGGAGCTGTTTTTT. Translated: CASSLGGLGELFF.

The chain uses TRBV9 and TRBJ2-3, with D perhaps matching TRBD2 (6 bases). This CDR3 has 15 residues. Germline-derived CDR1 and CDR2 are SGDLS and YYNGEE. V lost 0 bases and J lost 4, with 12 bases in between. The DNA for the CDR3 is TGTGCCAGCAGCGTAGCTCTGTCTAGCGCAGATACGCAGTATTTT. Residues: CASSVALSSADTQYF.

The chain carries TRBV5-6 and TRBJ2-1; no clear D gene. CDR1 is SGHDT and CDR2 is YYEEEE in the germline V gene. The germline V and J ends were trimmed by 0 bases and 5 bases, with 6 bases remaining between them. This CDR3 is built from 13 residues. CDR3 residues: CASSLGLDNEQFF. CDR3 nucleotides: TGTGCCAGCAGCTTGGGTCTCGACAATGAGCAGTTCTTC.

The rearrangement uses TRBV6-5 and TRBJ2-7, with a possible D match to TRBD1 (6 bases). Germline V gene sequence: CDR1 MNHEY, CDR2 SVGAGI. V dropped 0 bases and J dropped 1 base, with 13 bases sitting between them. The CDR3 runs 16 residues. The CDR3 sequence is CASSYSAGVVSYEQYF. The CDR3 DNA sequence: TGTGCCAGCAGTTACTCGGCAGGGGTCGTATCCTACGAGCAGTACTTC.

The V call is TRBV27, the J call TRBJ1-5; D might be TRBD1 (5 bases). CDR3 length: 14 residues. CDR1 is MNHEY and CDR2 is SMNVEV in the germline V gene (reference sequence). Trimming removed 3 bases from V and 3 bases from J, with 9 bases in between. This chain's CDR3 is CASSFRGDNQPQHF. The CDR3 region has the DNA TGTGCCAGCAGTTTCCGAGGGGACAATCAGCCCCAGCATTTT.

The CDR3 loop is CASSTRAGYGDEQFF. CDR3 DNA sequence: TGTGCCAGTAGTACACGGGCAGGGTATGGAGATGAGCAGTTCTTC. The chain uses TRBV19 and TRBJ2-1; weak D call: TRBD1 (5 bases). Germline loops: CDR1 LNHDA, CDR2 SQIVND (reference sequence). The CDR3 covers 15 residues. The V end lost 4 bases, the J end lost 8 bases, and 18 bases lay between the germline ends.

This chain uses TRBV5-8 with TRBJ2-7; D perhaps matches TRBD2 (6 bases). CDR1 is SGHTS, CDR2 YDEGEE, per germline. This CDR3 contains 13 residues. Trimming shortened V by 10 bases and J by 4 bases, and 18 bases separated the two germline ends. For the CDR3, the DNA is TGTGCCTTCGGGCGGGAAGATAGGTACGAGCAGTACTTC. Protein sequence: CAFGREDRYEQYF. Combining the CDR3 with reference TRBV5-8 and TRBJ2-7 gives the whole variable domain EAGVTQSPTHLIKTRGQQATLRCSPISGHTSVYWYQQALGLGLQFLLWYDEGEERNRGNFPPRFSGRQFPNYSSELNVNALELEDSALYLCAFGREDRYEQYFGPGTRLTVT.

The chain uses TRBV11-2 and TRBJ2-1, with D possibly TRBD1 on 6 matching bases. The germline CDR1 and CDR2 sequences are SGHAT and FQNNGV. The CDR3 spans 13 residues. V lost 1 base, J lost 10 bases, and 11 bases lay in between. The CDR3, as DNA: TGTGCCAGCAGCTTAGGAGGGGGTTGGGAGCAGTTCTTC. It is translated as CASSLGGGWEQFF.

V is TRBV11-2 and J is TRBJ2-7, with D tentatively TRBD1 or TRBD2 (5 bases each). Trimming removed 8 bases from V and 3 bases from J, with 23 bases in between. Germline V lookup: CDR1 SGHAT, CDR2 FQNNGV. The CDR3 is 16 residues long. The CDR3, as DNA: TGTGCCAGCGACAAGTACCCGGACACGGGAAACTACGAGCAGTACTTC. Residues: CASDKYPDTGNYEQYF.

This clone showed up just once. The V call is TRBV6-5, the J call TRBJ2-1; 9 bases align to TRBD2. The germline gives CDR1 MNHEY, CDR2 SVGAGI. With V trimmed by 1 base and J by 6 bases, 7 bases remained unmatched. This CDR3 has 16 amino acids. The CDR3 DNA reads TGTGCCAGCAGTTACTTGGGGCGGGAGGGACGCAATGAGCAGTTCTTC. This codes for CASSYLGREGRNEQFF.

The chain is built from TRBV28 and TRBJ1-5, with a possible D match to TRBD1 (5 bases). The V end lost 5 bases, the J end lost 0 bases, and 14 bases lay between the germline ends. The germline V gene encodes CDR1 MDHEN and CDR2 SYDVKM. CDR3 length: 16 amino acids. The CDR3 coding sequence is TGTGCCAGCAGTCTGCCGTTTAGGGGTAGCAATCAGCCCCAGCATTTT. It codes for CASSLPFRGSNQPQHF.

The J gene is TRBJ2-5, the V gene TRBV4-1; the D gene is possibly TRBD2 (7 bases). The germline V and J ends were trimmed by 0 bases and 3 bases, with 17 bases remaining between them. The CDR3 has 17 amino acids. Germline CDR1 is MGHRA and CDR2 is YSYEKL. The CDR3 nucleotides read TGCGCCAGCAGCCAAGAGTATTTTGGGGGGGCCGAAGAGACCCAGTACTTC. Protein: CASSQEYFGGAEETQYF.

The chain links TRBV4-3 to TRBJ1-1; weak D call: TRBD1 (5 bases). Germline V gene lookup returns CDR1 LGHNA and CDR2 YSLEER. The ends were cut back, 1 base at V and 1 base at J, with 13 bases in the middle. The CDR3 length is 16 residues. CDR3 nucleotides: TGCGCCAGCAGCCAAGGCCGGACCGGGGGGAACACTGAAGCTTTCTTT. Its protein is CASSQGRTGGNTEAFF.

The CDR3 loop is CSALTGGAGANVLTF. The DNA of the CDR3 is TGCAGCGCCCTTACAGGGGGCGCTGGGGCCAACGTCCTGACTTTC. The chain combines TRBV29-1 with TRBJ2-6; the match to TRBD1 covers 9 bases. Germline-derived CDR1 and CDR2 are SQVTM and ANQGSEA. The CDR3 loop spans 15 amino acids. V lost 7 bases and J lost 2; bases outside the gene matches: 6. The full variable domain, its missing parts supplied by reference TRBV29-1 and TRBJ2-6, is SAVISQKPSRDICQRGTSLTIQCQVDSQVTMMFWYRQQPGQSLTLIATANQGSEATYESGFVIDKFPISRPNLTFSTLTVSNMSPEDSSIYLCSALTGGAGANVLTFGAGSRLTVL.

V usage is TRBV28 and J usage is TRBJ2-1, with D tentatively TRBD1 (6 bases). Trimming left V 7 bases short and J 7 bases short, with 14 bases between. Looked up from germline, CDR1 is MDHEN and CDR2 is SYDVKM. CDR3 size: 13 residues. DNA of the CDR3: TGTGCCAGCACCCTCAGGGGCGTAAATGAGCAGTTCTTC. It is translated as CASTLRGVNEQFF.

The CDR3 here is CASSYPAPALHF. CDR3 in DNA: TGTGCCAGCAGTTACCCGGCCCCTGCCCTCCACTTT. This chain uses TRBV6-5 with TRBJ1-6; D not resolved. This CDR3 contains 12 residues. CDR1 is MNHEY, CDR2 SVGAGI, per germline. V shed 2 bases and J shed 14 bases, with 10 bases lying between them.

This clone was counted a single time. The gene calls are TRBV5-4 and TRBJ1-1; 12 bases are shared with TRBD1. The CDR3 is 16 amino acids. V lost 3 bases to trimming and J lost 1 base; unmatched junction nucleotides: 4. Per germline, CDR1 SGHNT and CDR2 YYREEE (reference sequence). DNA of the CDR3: TGTGCCAGCAGCTCGGGACAGGGGGCCTCGAACACTGAAGCTTTCTTT. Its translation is CASSSGQGASNTEAFF.

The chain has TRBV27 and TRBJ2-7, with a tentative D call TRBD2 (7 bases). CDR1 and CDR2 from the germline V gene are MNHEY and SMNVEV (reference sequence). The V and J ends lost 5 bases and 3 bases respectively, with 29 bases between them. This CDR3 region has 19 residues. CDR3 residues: CASSPWEGGLKDWGYEQYF. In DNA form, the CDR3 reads TGTGCCAGCAGTCCGTGGGAGGGGGGACTAAAGGATTGGGGCTACGAGCAGTACTTC.

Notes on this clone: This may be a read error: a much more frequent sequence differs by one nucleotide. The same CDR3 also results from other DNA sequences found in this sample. CDR3 coding DNA: TGTGCCAGCAGCCTGATCACTGAAGCTTTCTTT. This translates into CASSLITEAFF. The gene calls are TRBV7-8 and TRBJ1-1; D ambiguous. From germline, CDR1 is SGHVS and CDR2 FQNEAQ. The CDR3 sequence is 11 residues long. V lost 5 bases, J lost 4 bases, and 5 bases lay in between.

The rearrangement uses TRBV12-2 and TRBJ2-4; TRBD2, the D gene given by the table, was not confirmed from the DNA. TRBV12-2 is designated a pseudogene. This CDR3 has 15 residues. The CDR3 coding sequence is TGTGCAAGTCGCTTAGGGACTGTAGCCAAAAACATTCAGTACTTC. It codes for CASRLGTVAKNIQYF.

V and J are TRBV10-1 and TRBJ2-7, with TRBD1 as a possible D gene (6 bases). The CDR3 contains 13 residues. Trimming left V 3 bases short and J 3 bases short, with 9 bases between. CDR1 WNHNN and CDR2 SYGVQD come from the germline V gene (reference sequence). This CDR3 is CASSEQGLYEQYF. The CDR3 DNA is TGCGCCAGCAGTGAACAGGGCCTCTACGAGCAGTACTTC.

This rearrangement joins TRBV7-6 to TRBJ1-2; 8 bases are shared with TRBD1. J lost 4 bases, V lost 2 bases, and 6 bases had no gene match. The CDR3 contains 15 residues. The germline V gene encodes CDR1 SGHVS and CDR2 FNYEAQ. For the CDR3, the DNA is TGTGCCAGCAGCTTATTGCAGGGGGCCCCCTATGGCTACACCTTC. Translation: CASSLLQGAPYGYTF.

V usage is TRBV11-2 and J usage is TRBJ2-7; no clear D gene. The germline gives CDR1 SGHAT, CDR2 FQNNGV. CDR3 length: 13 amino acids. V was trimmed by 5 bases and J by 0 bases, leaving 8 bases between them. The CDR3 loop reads CASSQALSYEQYF. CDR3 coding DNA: TGTGCCAGCAGCCAGGCCCTCTCCTACGAGCAGTACTTC.

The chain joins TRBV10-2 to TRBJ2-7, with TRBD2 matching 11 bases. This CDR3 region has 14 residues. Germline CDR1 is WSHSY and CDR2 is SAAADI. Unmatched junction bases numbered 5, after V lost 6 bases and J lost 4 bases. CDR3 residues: CASRIAGGEYEQYF. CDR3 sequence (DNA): TGCGCCAGCAGAATAGCGGGAGGGGAGTACGAGCAGTACTTC.

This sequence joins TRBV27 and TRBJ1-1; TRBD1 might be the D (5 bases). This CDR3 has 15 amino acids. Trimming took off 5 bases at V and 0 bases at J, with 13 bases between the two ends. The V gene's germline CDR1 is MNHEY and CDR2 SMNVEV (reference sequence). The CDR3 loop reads CASSPSRGLNTEAFF. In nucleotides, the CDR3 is TGTGCCAGCAGTCCCTCGAGGGGACTGAACACTGAAGCTTTCTTT.